Presented here are 14 T cell receptor beta chains from one specimen sequenced in a study of shared clonotypes between healthy human individuals. Naive CD8 cells lacked CD45RO, underwent positive selection for CCR7 and left out terminally differentiated effector memory CD45RA+ cells. Only in-frame clones appear in the TCRdb table, and some are missing; sequencing was by immunoSEQ multiplex PCR. The sample gives more than 2 million clones, about 94% of which show up once; approximately 1.6% is in the top ten. What was sequenced was naive CD8+ T cells from PBMCs. These receptors were taken from a man aged 18-30 years in good health. Some clones in this sample may be carry-over from other donors' samples.

The chain has TRBV15 and TRBJ2-1; the D is unclear. The ends were cut back, 1 base at V and 2 bases at J, with 9 bases in the middle. The V gene's germline CDR1 is LNHNV and CDR2 YYDKDF (reference sequence). The CDR3 spans 15 residues. Here the CDR3 DNA reads TGTGCCACCAGCAGAGCGAGGAGTCCCTACAATGAGCAGTTCTTC. Translation gives CATSRARSPYNEQFF.

J is TRBJ2-7 and V is TRBV6-5; D gene ambiguous. Germline values: CDR1 MNHEY, CDR2 SVGAGI. Trimming pared 3 bases from V and 7 bases from J, leaving 16 bases between. This CDR3 contains 14 residues. CDR3 loop: CASSYALVADEQYF. DNA of the CDR3: TGTGCCAGCAGTTATGCGCTAGTAGCAGATGAGCAGTACTTC.

The rearrangement joins TRBV10-1 to TRBJ2-3; no reliable D call. This CDR3 is built from 15 residues. V was trimmed by 2 bases and J by 5 bases, leaving 14 bases between them. Germline CDR1 is WNHNN and CDR2 is SYGVQD (reference sequence). CDR3 loop: CASSEEAYSQDTQYF. The CDR3 DNA sequence: TGCGCCAGCAGTGAGGAGGCATACTCTCAAGATACGCAGTATTTT.

Concerning this clone itself: Different DNA sequences within this sample yield the same CDR3. This sequence joins TRBV28 and TRBJ2-1; D call uncertain. The CDR3 length is 10 residues. Deletions cut 7 bases from V and 7 bases from J, with 5 bases between. In germline, CDR1 is MDHEN, CDR2 SYDVKM. The CDR3 spells CASIGNEQFF. The CDR3, as DNA: TGTGCCAGCATCGGAAATGAGCAGTTCTTC. The variable domain in full, with the rest retrieved from reference TRBV28 and TRBJ2-1, is DVKVTQSSRYLVKRTGEKVFLECVQDMDHENMFWYRQDPGLGLRLIYFSYDVKMKEKGDIPEGYSVSREKKERFSLILESASTNQTSMYLCASIGNEQFFGPGTRLTVL.

The genes are TRBV2 and TRBJ1-5; weak D call: TRBD1 (5 bases). Trimming left V 1 base short and J 9 bases short, with 13 bases between. Germline V gene lookup returns CDR1 SNHLY and CDR2 FYNNEI. This CDR3 has 14 residues. CDR3 nucleotides: TGTGCCAGCAGTGAAGGGACATCGATATGGCCCCAGCATTTT. It encodes CASSEGTSIWPQHF.

The genes are TRBV7-9 and TRBJ2-2; D gene ambiguous. Germline V gene lookup returns CDR1 SEHNR and CDR2 FQNEAQ (reference sequence). The V end was cut by 2 bases, the J end by 5 bases, with 3 bases between. The CDR3 covers 12 residues. The DNA for the CDR3 is TGTGCCAGCAGCTTAAGGACCGGGGAGCTGTTTTTT. It encodes CASSLRTGELFF. Looking up the rest from reference TRBV7-9 and TRBJ2-2 gives the full variable domain: DTGVSQNPRHKITKRGQNVTFRCDPISEHNRLYWYRQTLGQGPEFLTYFQNEAQLEKSRLLSDRFSAERPKGSFSTLEIQRTEQGDSAMYLCASSLRTGELFFGEGSRLTVL.

V gene TRBV6-5 combines with J gene TRBJ1-1, with a weak D call TRBD1 (6 bases). CDR1 and CDR2 from the germline V gene are MNHEY and SVGAGI. The CDR3 covers 14 residues. Trimming left V 7 bases short and J 1 base short, with 13 bases between. CDR3 protein: CASMYRESNTEAFF. The CDR3 nucleotides read TGTGCCAGCATGTACAGGGAATCGAACACTGAAGCTTTCTTT.

This sequence joins TRBV19 and TRBJ2-7, with 10 bases identical to TRBD1. From germline, CDR1 is LNHDA and CDR2 SQIVND (reference sequence). Trimming cost V 5 bases and J 3 bases; bases outside gene matches: 7. CDR3 length: 15 residues. The CDR3 loop reads CASSPGQGVRYEQYF. DNA of the CDR3: TGTGCCAGTAGTCCCGGACAGGGGGTACGCTACGAGCAGTACTTC.

J is TRBJ1-1 and V is TRBV27; D is perhaps TRBD1 (5 bases). This CDR3 has 15 residues. CDR1 and CDR2 (germline): MNHEY, SMNVEV (reference sequence). V lost 6 bases, J lost 0 bases, and 14 bases lay in between. As DNA, the CDR3 is TGTGCCAGCAGATTACGACAGACTATGAACACTGAAGCTTTCTTT. This sequence encodes CASRLRQTMNTEAFF.

The rearrangement joins TRBV29-1 to TRBJ2-1, with 9 bases identical to TRBD2. Germline CDR1 reads SQVTM; CDR2 reads ANQGSEA. The length of the CDR3 is 14 residues. V lost 8 bases, J lost 2 bases, and 7 bases stayed unmatched. In DNA, the CDR3 is TGCAGCTTTAGAGCGGGAGGAACCTACAATGAGCAGTTCTTC. As protein: CSFRAGGTYNEQFF.

As DNA, the CDR3 is TGTGCCAGCAGTTTAAGTCAGAGGGTGGATGGCTACACCTTC. This codes for CASSLSQRVDGYTF. The J gene is TRBJ1-2, the V gene TRBV28; D unclear. The V end lost 2 bases, the J end lost 6 bases, and 13 bases lay between the germline ends. This CDR3 comprises 14 residues. The germline V gene encodes CDR1 MDHEN and CDR2 SYDVKM.

Worth noting for this clone: The junction does not match germline at one end; this may be a read error. The genes are TRBV7-9 and TRBJ2-7; the match to TRBD2 covers 8 bases. The V gene's germline CDR1 is SEHNR and CDR2 FQNEAQ (reference sequence). The CDR3 is 12 residues long. The CDR3 coding sequence is TGTGCCGTTAATAGCGGGGACTACGAGCAGCACTTC. Translating it yields CAVNSGDYEQHF.

This chain joins TRBV5-4 and TRBJ2-7, with 10 bases fitting TRBD2. With 0 bases clipped from V and 3 bases from J, the junction kept 12 bases outside the gene matches. Germline CDR1 and CDR2: SGHNT and YYREEE (reference sequence). CDR3 size: 18 residues. CDR3: CASSLALAGPALYYEQYF. In DNA, the CDR3 is TGTGCCAGCAGCTTGGCACTAGCGGGACCGGCGCTCTACTACGAGCAGTACTTC. Filled out from reference TRBV5-4 and TRBJ2-7, the complete variable domain reads ETGVTQSPTHLIKTRGQQVTLRCSSQSGHNTVSWYQQALGQGPQFIFQYYREEENGRGNFPPRFSGLQFPNYSSELNVNALELDDSALYLCASSLALAGPALYYEQYFGPGTRLTVT.

The V call is TRBV9, the J call TRBJ2-1; D possibly corresponds to TRBD2 (7 bases). Per germline, CDR1 SGDLS and CDR2 YYNGEE. Between the trimmed V and J ends, which lost 0 bases and 8 bases, there was a span of 12 bases. This CDR3 region has 14 residues. CDR3 protein: CASSVAAGAYEQFF. CDR3 sequence (DNA): TGTGCCAGCAGCGTAGCGGCGGGGGCATATGAGCAGTTCTTC.